This T cell receptor (beta chain) was documented in a study of shared clonotypes between healthy human individuals. Note on this clone: Its antigen is undetermined.

J lost 4 bases, V lost 3 bases, and 7 bases had no gene match. Germline V gene data show CDR1 as LGHNA and CDR2 as YNFKEQ. CDR3 length equals 16 residues. Sequencing used immunoSEQ multiplex PCR; TCRdb keeps in-frame clones, though not all of them. Of 1,100,000 or so clones detected, 75% to 85% appear once; the ten largest clones hold more than 0.5%. The study's findings and limits: Across four donors, naive CD4 shared approximately 4.5%, naive CD8 more than 3%, memory CD4 roughly 2.4%, memory CD8 0.35% to 0.5%.

Donors, without exception, were Caucasian adults residing in Nashville, Tennessee. The genes are TRBV4-2 and TRBJ1-1, with 11 bases identical to TRBD1. The sequence was collected from a man aged 18-30 years in good health. Some clones in this sample may be carry-over from other donors' samples. The sample taken for sequencing was memory CD4+ T cells from PBMCs. The subset: CD45RA-negative fraction. As DNA, the CDR3 is TGTGCCAGCAGCCAGGGTACCGGGACAGGGGGCACTGAAGCTTTCTTT. Translation: CASSQGTGTGGTEAFF.